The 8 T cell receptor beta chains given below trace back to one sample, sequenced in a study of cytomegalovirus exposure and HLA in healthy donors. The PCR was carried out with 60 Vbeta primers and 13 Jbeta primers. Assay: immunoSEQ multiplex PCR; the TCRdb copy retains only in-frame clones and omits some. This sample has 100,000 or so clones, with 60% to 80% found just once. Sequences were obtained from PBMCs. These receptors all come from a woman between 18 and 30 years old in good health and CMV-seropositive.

Here the CDR3 reads CASSQGLVIYEQYF. CDR3 bases: TGTGCCAGCAGTCAGGGACTAGTGATCTACGAGCAGTACTTC. The V and J genes are TRBV27 and TRBJ2-7; 8 nucleotides match TRBD2. CDR1 is MNHEY and CDR2 is SMNVEV in the germline V gene (reference sequence). Trimming cost V 5 bases and J 3 bases; bases outside gene matches: 6. The CDR3 spans 14 residues.

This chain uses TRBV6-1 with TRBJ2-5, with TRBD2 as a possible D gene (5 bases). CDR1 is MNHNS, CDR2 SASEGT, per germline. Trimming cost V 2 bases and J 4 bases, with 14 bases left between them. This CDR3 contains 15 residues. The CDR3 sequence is CASSEWVGEGETQYF. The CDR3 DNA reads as TGTGCCAGCAGTGAATGGGTCGGAGAGGGAGAGACCCAGTACTTC.

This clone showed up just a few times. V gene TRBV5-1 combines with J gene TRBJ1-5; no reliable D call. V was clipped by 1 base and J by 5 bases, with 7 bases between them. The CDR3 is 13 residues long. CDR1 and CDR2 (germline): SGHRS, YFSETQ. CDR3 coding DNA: TGCGCCAGCAGCTTGATGGGCGATCAGCCCCAGCATTTT. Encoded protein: CASSLMGDQPQHF.

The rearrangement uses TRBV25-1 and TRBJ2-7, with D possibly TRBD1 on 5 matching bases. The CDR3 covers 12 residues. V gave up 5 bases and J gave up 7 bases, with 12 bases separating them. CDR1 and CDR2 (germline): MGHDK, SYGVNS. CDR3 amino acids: CASSQGVGEQYF. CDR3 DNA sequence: TGTGCCAGCAGTCAAGGGGTTGGGGAGCAGTACTTC.

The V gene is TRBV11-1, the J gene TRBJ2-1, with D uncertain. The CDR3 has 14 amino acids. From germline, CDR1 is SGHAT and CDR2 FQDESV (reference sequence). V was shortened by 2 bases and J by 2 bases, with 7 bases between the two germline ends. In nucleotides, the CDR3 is TGTGCCAGCAGCTTATCACTACCCTACAATGAGCAGTTCTTC. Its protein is CASSLSLPYNEQFF.

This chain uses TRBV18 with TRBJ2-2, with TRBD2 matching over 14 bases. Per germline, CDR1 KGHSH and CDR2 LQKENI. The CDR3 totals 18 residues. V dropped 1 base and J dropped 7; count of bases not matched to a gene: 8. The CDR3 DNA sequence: TGTGCCAGCTCACCACGGACTAGCGGGAGGACTGAGGGCGGGGAGCTGTTTTTT. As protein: CASSPRTSGRTEGGELFF.

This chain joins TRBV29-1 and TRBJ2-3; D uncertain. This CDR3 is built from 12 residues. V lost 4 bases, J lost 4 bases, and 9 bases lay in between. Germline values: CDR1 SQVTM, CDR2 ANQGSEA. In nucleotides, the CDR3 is TGCAGCGTTGGAGTAGAATCAGATACGCAGTATTTT. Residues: CSVGVESDTQYF.

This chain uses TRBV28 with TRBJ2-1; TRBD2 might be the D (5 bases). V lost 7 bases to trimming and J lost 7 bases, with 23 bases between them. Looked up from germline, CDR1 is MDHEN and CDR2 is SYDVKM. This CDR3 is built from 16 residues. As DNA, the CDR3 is TGTGCCAGCACCCCCGTGGCGGGTCTAGGTATGAATGAGCAGTTCTTC. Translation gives CASTPVAGLGMNEQFF. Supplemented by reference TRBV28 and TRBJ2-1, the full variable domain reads DVKVTQSSRYLVKRTGEKVFLECVQDMDHENMFWYRQDPGLGLRLIYFSYDVKMKEKGDIPEGYSVSREKKERFSLILESASTNQTSMYLCASTPVAGLGMNEQFFGPGTRLTVL.